One sample yielded the 20 T cell receptor beta chains listed below, sequenced in a study of control samples from healthy donors and cancer patients. Libraries were prepared by immunoSEQ multiplex PCR; TCRdb keeps only in-frame clonotypes and omits some of them. The sample lists fewer than 500,000 clones, 90% seen once, with 5.5% to 7.5% in the top ten. Sequencing was performed on PBMCs. All receptors come from a man between 35 and 55 years old with head and neck cancer.

Written as DNA, the CDR3 is TGTGCCAGCAGCCCGACCCCTGCATGGACTTATAATTCACCCCTCCACTTT. This sequence encodes CASSPTPAWTYNSPLHF. The chain carries TRBV3-1 (or the pseudogene TRBV3-2) and TRBJ1-6; D is unresolved. V lost 4 bases, J lost 4 bases, and 17 bases lay in between. The CDR3 loop spans 17 amino acids. CDR1 and CDR2 from the germline V gene are LGHDT and YNNKEL (reference sequence).

This sequence joins TRBV4-2 and TRBJ1-2, with D hard to call. V lost 1 base, J lost 8 bases, and 8 bases lay in between. Germline-derived CDR1 and CDR2 are LGHNA and YNFKEQ. The CDR3 extends over 12 amino acids. As DNA, the CDR3 is TGTGCCAGCAGCCAAGTCGGAGGAGGCTACACCTTC. It yields the protein CASSQVGGGYTF.

The chain combines TRBV3-1 (or the pseudogene TRBV3-2) with TRBJ2-7; TRBD1 is a possible D gene (6 bases). From germline, CDR1 is LGHDT and CDR2 YNNKEL (reference sequence). V dropped 4 bases and J dropped 2 bases, with 18 bases sitting between them. The CDR3 covers 16 residues. CDR3: CASSLGGHRVAYEQYF. CDR3 DNA sequence: TGTGCCAGCAGCCTTGGCGGGCACAGGGTGGCCTACGAGCAGTACTTC.

This chain links TRBV27 with TRBJ1-1; perhaps TRBD1 as D (5 bases). Per germline, CDR1 MNHEY and CDR2 SMNVEV (reference sequence). The ends were cut back, 8 bases at V and 4 bases at J, with 17 bases in the middle. The CDR3 spans 14 residues. CDR3 region: CASARWGEGTEAFF. The CDR3 DNA is TGTGCCAGCGCCAGATGGGGGGAGGGCACTGAAGCTTTCTTT.

The V and J genes are TRBV25-1 and TRBJ1-2, with D unclear. The CDR3 spans 13 residues. Trimming stripped 6 bases from V and 6 bases from J, with 14 bases between. CDR1 is MGHDK, CDR2 SYGVNS, per germline. DNA of the CDR3: TGTGCCAGCAGATTCGGTGGAACGGATGGCTACACCTTC. Translation: CASRFGGTDGYTF.

This rearrangement joins TRBV12-3 or TRBV12-4 to TRBJ1-1; maybe TRBD1 (5 bases). CDR3 length equals 13 residues. The germline V and J ends were trimmed by 8 bases and 2 bases, with 12 bases remaining between them. The CDR3 DNA follows: TGTGCCAGCCAAACGGGGGTAAACACTGAAGCTTTCTTT. Its translation is CASQTGVNTEAFF.

The J gene is TRBJ1-2, the V gene TRBV5-1, with 7 bases fitting TRBD1. Trimming at V came to 5 bases and at J to 2 bases, leaving 9 bases not matched to a gene. Looked up from germline, CDR1 is SGHRS and CDR2 is YFSETQ. The CDR3 spans 15 residues. The CDR3 DNA reads TGCGCCAGCAGTTCCGGGGCAGGGGGGAACTATGGCTACACCTTC. It yields the protein CASSSGAGGNYGYTF.

The chain is built from TRBV5-4 and TRBJ1-1; no clear D gene. With 2 bases removed from V and 4 bases from J, the gap between germline ends came to 15 bases. Per germline, CDR1 SGHNT and CDR2 YYREEE (reference sequence). The CDR3 is made up of 15 amino acids. CDR3 loop: CASSFLGSSSTEAFF. CDR3 nucleotide sequence: TGTGCCAGCAGCTTCTTAGGGAGCTCGAGCACTGAAGCTTTCTTT.

This clone was counted a few times. The V call is TRBV5-1, the J call TRBJ1-1; no definite D call. The CDR3 runs 15 residues. Germline-derived CDR1 and CDR2 are SGHRS and YFSETQ. Trimming shortened V by 1 base and J by 5 bases, and 15 bases separated the two germline ends. CDR3 in amino acids: CASSLRETGGTEAFF. CDR3 sequence (DNA): TGCGCCAGCAGCTTGCGGGAGACGGGAGGGACTGAAGCTTTCTTT.

The V call is TRBV28, the J call TRBJ1-5; D possibly corresponds to TRBD1 (6 bases). Germline CDR1 and CDR2: MDHEN and SYDVKM. The V end was cut by 5 bases, the J end by 2 bases, with 16 bases between. CDR3 length: 16 amino acids. In DNA form, the CDR3 reads TGTGCCAGCAGTATGGGTGGGGGCATGGGCAATCAGCCCCAGCATTTT. Its protein product is CASSMGGGMGNQPQHF.

The J gene is TRBJ2-4, the V gene TRBV28, with D possibly being TRBD2 (5 bases). Germline V gene lookup returns CDR1 MDHEN and CDR2 SYDVKM. Trimming removed 7 bases at V and 1 base at J, with 17 bases between. The CDR3 spans 16 residues. The CDR3 coding sequence is TGTGCCAGCACTCCGAAAGCGGCCGAGGCCAAAAACATTCAGTACTTC. It yields the protein CASTPKAAEAKNIQYF.

This chain uses TRBV9 with TRBJ1-2; 9 bases agree with TRBD1. Germline CDR1 is SGDLS and CDR2 is YYNGEE. The junction had 8 bases not matched to a gene; V was cut back by 0 bases and J by 8 bases. This CDR3 contains 15 residues. The CDR3, as DNA: TGTGCCAGCAGCGTAGAGGGACAGGGAGGAATAGGCTACACCTTC. As protein: CASSVEGQGGIGYTF.

The CDR3 loop reads CASSLGQGVDKNIQYF. Here the CDR3 DNA reads TGTGCCAGCAGTCTAGGACAGGGCGTAGACAAAAACATTCAGTACTTC. V gene TRBV27 combines with J gene TRBJ2-4, with 8 bases that match TRBD1. There are 16 residues in the CDR3. J was trimmed by 3 bases and V by 5 bases; bases with no gene match: 9. Per the germline V gene, CDR1 is MNHEY and CDR2 is SMNVEV (reference sequence).

V is TRBV6-5 and J is TRBJ2-1; tentative D call: TRBD2 (6 bases). The CDR3 is 14 amino acids. Trimming took off 6 bases at V and 7 bases at J, with 16 bases between the two ends. The V gene's germline CDR1 is MNHEY and CDR2 SVGAGI. Here the CDR3 DNA reads TGTGCCAGCAGGTCCCACGCGGGGTCGAATGAGCAGTTCTTC. It specifies CASRSHAGSNEQFF.

The CDR3 coding sequence is TGTGCCTGGAAGCGGGGGGGCGTTTCACCCCTCCACTTT. Amino acid sequence: CAWKRGGVSPLHF. J is TRBJ1-6 and V is TRBV30; possibly TRBD1 for D (6 bases). This CDR3 contains 13 residues. The ends were cut back, 4 bases at V and 9 bases at J, with 13 bases in the middle. Germline assignment: CDR1 GTSNPN and CDR2 SVGIG (reference sequence).

The chain is built from TRBV28 and TRBJ1-3; the match to TRBD1 covers 9 bases. Per the germline V gene, CDR1 is MDHEN and CDR2 is SYDVKM. The CDR3 spans 16 residues. The ends lost 5 bases at V and 4 bases at J; junction bases unmatched: 9. CDR3 residues: CASSPSGQGYGNTIYF. The CDR3 DNA reads TGTGCCAGCAGTCCCTCGGGACAGGGTTACGGAAACACCATATATTTT.

The chain links TRBV7-2 to TRBJ2-3, with 7 bases matching TRBD1. The trim removed 10 bases at V and 5 bases at J, leaving 15 bases unmatched. Germline V gives CDR1 SGHTA, CDR2 FQGNSA. The CDR3 is made up of 15 amino acids. The CDR3 spells CATIDQGVEIDTQYF. The CDR3 DNA is TGTGCCACCATAGATCAGGGGGTAGAAATAGATACGCAGTATTTT. The variable domain in full, with the rest retrieved from reference TRBV7-2 and TRBJ2-3, is GAGVSQSPSNKVTEKGKDVELRCDPISGHTALYWYRQSLGQGLEFLIYFQGNSAPDKSGLPSDRFSAERTGGSVSTLTIQRTQQEDSAVYLCATIDQGVEIDTQYFGPGTRLTVL.

The rearrangement uses TRBV5-1 and TRBJ2-5; no firm D call. CDR3 size: 13 residues. In germline, CDR1 is SGHRS, CDR2 YFSETQ. The germline V and J ends were trimmed by 4 bases and 3 bases, with 10 bases remaining between them. DNA for the CDR3: TGCGCCAGCAGCCGGGCCGTCGAAGAGACCCAGTACTTC. Its protein is CASSRAVEETQYF.

V and J are TRBV29-1 and TRBJ1-1, with TRBD1 identical over 8 bases. Trimming at V came to 3 bases and at J to 4 bases, leaving 4 bases not matched to a gene. Germline assignment: CDR1 SQVTM and CDR2 ANQGSEA. CDR3 length: 13 residues. The CDR3, as DNA: TGCAGCGTTGAGACAGGGGCGGGCACTGAAGCTTTCTTT. Its protein product is CSVETGAGTEAFF.

The table lists this clone with a count of one. The chain uses TRBV11-2 and TRBJ1-6; TRBD1 might be the D (5 bases). CDR3 length: 14 amino acids. V was shortened by 2 bases and J by 8 bases, with 10 bases between the two germline ends. Germline-derived CDR1 and CDR2 are SGHAT and FQNNGV. CDR3 in DNA: TGTGCCAGCAGCTTAACAGGCACCCATTCACCCCTCCACTTT. This translates into CASSLTGTHSPLHF.